This T cell receptor beta chain emerged from a study of shared clonotypes between healthy human individuals (dated by TCRdb to the early 2020s). Notes on the research overall: A couple of women and three men aged 18 to 49 years were included in the cohort. To estimate repertoire size and how much clonotypes are shared between individuals, the study performed deep sequencing of blood TCR repertoires from 4 to 6 healthy adults. Per donor, three plates each were used for CD4 naive and CD4 memory, two for CD8 naive, and one for CD8 memory. To increase sequencing depth and limit assay-specific biases, different laboratories used diverse techniques to prepare libraries and sequence TCR repertoires. Each donor's leukapheresis produced roughly between roughly 0.9 and 8.9 billion PBMCs. What the work shows at the level of the full study, not this receptor alone: Estimated clonotype richness was generally larger for naive than for memory subsets. Sampling was restricted to blood, and TCR repertoires in tissue are likely to differ from TCR repertoires in blood. Clonotypes shared by all four sorted-subset donors showed higher generation probabilities than non-shared clonotypes. Because the study included only a small number of donors, the genetic and exposure-history diversity represented was limited. Pairwise subsampling indicated that sequencing depth was expected to affect the degree of clonotype sharing among donors. Rarefaction of sorted-subset datasets indicated incomplete sequencing despite the large sequencing depth. When several donors were compared, the shared fraction of clonotypes was approximately 5% for naive CD4, around 4% for naive CD8, 2.3% for memory CD4, and under 0.5% for memory CD8.

The donors were healthy, HIV-negative adults with no recently reported acute infections or vaccinations. Every donor was a Caucasian adult residing in Nashville, Tennessee, USA. The CD8 memory samples were a combination of magnetically selected CD45RO+ cells and CCR7-negative CD45RA+ effector memory (TemRA) cells. After blood collection by leukapheresis, PBMCs were isolated using Ficoll-Histopaque density gradient centrifugation and then cryopreserved in the vapor phase of liquid nitrogen. Purity and quantity of every magnetically sorted T cell population were checked by analytical flow cytometry. From each sorted fraction, genomic DNA was isolated and quantified by UV absorbance on a Nanodrop 2000c. Between the V and J ends, shortened by 5 bases and 2 bases respectively, the junction contains 16 bases. The CDR3 runs 16 amino acids, cysteine and phenylalanine included. Just CDR3 DNA is preserved here, 48 bases in frame from base 1. CDR1 and CDR2, per the germline V gene, are MGHDK and SYGVNS.

TCR CDR3 regions were amplified from genomic DNA by multiplex PCR using the deep immunoSEQ assay. Extracted genomic DNA from each cell subset was spread evenly across all wells of several immunoSEQ 96-well plates, with each plate serving as a replicate. Each replicate PCR for sorted subsets received around 0.2 ug genomic DNA, equal to 28,000 or so T cell genomes. The purified libraries were quantified using a Qubit 3.0 fluorometer, sized with a Bioanalyzer 2100, and then quantified again using the KAPA Library Quantification kit. Every immunoSEQ 96-well plate was sequenced on a dedicated single-read 150-cycle Illumina NextSeq 550 flow cell. The study's processing was this. Because the immunoSEQ output included only junctional sequences and no quality scores, the filtering could not be the same as the filtering used for full-length reads. To assign V/J genes and CDR3, sequences were annotated using PyIR, a Python wrapper for IgBLAST v1.9, with IMGT germline references. Reads were filtered out if the reads had weak V/J assignments (E-value above 1e-6), no CDR3, stop codons, out-of-frame junctions, or ambiguous translated residues. V3J clonotypes were defined as sequences sharing the same inferred V gene, J gene, and CDR3 amino acid sequence. The percentage overlap between two repertoires was calculated by dividing the number of shared unique clonotypes by the size of the smaller repertoire. Richness of each repertoire was evaluated using RTK rarefaction, the Chao1 estimator, and Recon v2.1 estimates of unobserved clonotypes. Generation probabilities for all TCRbeta clonotypes obtained by the gDNA method from a few donors were computed using OLGA. Imported from immuneACCESS, the table was reduced by TCRdb to in-frame sequences with V and J called. These copies leave out some clones; in studies compared against another copy, an unresolved V gene accounts for under half, and the cause of the remainder is not known. V, J and clone size derive from that table, while D and trimming were established from the DNA sequence. This sample lists a few hundred thousand clones; 80% to 90% were detected once. In total, the top ten clones hold 15% to 20% of the sample.

Regarding this clone: Its specific antigen is unknown. No base-level quality is on record; no much larger clone is a single base apart.

The TCR originated in a young man in good health. The sequenced sample was memory CD8+ T cells sorted from blood. The sample's cell subset or site label, decoded: CD45RO+ cells pooled with CCR7-negative TemRA cells. The chain joins TRBV25-1 to TRBJ2-1, with no confident D gene call. The nucleotide sequence is given as TGTGCCAGCAGTAATACTGGACCCTTACCCTACAATGAGCAGTTCTTC. This codes for CASSNTGPLPYNEQFF.